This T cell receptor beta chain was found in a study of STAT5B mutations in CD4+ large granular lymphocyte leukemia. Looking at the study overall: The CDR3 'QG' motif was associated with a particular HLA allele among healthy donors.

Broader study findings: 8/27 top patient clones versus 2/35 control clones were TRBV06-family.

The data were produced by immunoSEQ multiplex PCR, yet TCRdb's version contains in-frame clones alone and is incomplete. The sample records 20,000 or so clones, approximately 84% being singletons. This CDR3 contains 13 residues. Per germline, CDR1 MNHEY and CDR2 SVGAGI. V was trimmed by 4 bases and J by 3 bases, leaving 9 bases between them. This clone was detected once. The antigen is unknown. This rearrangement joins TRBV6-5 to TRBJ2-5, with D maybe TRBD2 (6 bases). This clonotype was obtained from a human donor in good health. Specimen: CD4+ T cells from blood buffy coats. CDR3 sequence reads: CASSWPGEETQYF. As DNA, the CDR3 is TGTGCCAGCAGTTGGCCGGGAGAAGAGACCCAGTACTTC.